This T cell receptor (beta chain) was identified in a study of blood T cell repertoires in COVID-19. Study summary: Sites across the United States, Italy and Spain contributed samples from acute and convalescent COVID-19. The cDNA or gDNA used as material had been derived from T cells, B-cell-depleted T cells, or PBMCs.

Original processing notes: Reference gene primer amplification yielded estimated nucleated cell counts. Clones were read by immunoSEQ multiplex PCR, and TCRdb kept only the in-frame ones, dropping some. V and J calls and clone size are copied from that table; D and trimming were computed from the DNA. The sample shows 150,000 to 200,000 clones, 85% of them seen only once. The sequencing sample was made of peripheral blood. The sequence was collected from a human donor with acute or convalescent COVID-19. The donor label of this sample is uncertain.

The CDR3 DNA follows: TGTGCCAGCAGCCAAGGTACAGGGGTAGGCCAAGAGACCCAGTACTTC. Translated, it gives CASSQGTGVGQETQYF. The J gene is TRBJ2-5, the V gene TRBV3-1 (or the pseudogene TRBV3-2); the match to TRBD1 covers 7 bases. CDR1 and CDR2 from the germline V gene are LGHDT and YNNKEL (reference sequence). V was clipped by 1 base and J by 1 base; unmatched bases: 6. The CDR3 totals 16 residues.